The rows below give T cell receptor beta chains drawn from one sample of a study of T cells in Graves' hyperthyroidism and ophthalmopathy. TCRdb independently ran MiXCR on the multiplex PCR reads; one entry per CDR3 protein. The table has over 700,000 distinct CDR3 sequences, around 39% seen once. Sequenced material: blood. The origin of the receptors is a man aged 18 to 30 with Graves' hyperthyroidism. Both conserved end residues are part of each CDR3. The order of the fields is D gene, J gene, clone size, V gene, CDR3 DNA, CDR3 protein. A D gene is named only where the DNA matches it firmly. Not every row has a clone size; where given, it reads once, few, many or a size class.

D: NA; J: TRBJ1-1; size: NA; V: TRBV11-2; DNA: TGTGCCAGCAGCACCCGGACGGAGCGGAACACTGAAGCTTTCTTT; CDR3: CASSTRTERNTEAFF
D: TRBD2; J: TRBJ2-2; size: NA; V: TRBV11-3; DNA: TGTGCCAGCAGCTACCTCAGCGGGGGAGCCACCGGGGAGCTGTTTTTT; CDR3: CASSYLSGGATGELFF
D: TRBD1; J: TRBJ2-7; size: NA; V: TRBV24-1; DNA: TGTGCCACCAGTGAACTACGGGACAGGGCGGTCGAGCAGTACTTC; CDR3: CATSELRDRAVEQYF
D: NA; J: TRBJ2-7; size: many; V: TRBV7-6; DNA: TGTGCCAGCGGGTCGGGGGGCCCCTGGGCCTACGAGCAGTACTTC; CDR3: CASGSGGPWAYEQYF
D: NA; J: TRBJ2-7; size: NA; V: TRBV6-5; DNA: TGTGCCAGCAGCGCAGGAGCGAGCCTCTACGAGCAGTACTTC; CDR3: CASSAGASLYEQYF
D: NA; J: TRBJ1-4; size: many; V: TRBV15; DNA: TGTGCCACCAGCAGGGGACTTGGACCCGATGAAAAACTGTTTTTT; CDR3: CATSRGLGPDEKLFF
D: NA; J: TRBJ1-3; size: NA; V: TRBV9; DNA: TGTGCCAGCTCCCCTCCGACGGGAGACACCATATATTTT; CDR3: CASSPPTGDTIYF
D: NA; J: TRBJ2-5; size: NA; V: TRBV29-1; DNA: TGCAGCGTTGAAGCCGGAGCCTATGCCTTGGGAGAGACCCAGTACTTC; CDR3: CSVEAGAYALGETQYF
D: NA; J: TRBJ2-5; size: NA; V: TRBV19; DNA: TGTGCCAGTAGTATTACCGGGACATCCCAAGAGACCCAGTACTTC; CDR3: CASSITGTSQETQYF
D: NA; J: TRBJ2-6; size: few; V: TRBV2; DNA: TGTGCCAGCAGTAAATGGGGCGACGGGGCCAACGTCCTGACTTTC; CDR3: CASSKWGDGANVLTF
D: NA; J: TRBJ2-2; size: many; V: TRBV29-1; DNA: TGCAGCGTCGAAGAGGGAGTTAGCACCGGGGAGCTGTTTTTT; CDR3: CSVEEGVSTGELFF
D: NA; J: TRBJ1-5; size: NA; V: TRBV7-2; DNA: TGTGCCAGCAGCTTAGGTAGCACCGAGCATTTT; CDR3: CASSLGSTEHF
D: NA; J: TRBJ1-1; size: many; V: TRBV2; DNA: TGTGCCAGCAGGCCCTGGGCGGCTTATGAAGCTTTCTTT; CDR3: CASRPWAAYEAFF
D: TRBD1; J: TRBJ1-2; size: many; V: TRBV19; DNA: TGTGCCAGTAGTCCGGACAGGGGGAGATATGGCTACACCTTC; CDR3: CASSPDRGRYGYTF
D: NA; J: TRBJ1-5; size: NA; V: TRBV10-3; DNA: TGTGCTAGAGTGGGGGGGGAGGCTCAGCCCCAGCATTTT; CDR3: CARVGGEAQPQHF
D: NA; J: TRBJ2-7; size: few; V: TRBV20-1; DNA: TGCAGTGCTAGAGTGCCAGGGGGGACCTACGAGCAGTACTTC; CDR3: CSARVPGGTYEQYF
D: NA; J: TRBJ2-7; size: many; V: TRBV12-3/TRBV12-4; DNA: TGTGCCAGCAGCTTGCTTTCCTACGAGCAGTACTTC; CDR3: CASSLLSYEQYF
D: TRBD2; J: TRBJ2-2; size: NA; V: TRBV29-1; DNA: TGCAGCGTTCCCTGGGGGGGTGGTTTAGGGGTCACCGGGGAGCTGTTTTTT; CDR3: CSVPWGGGLGVTGELFF
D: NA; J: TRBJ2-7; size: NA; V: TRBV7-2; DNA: TGTGCCAGCAGCGCCGGGGGAGTCGGACCGGAGGAGCAGTACTTC; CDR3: CASSAGGVGPEEQYF
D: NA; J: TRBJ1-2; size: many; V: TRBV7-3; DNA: TGTGCCAGCAGCTTAAATGGGGGCGGCTACACCTTC; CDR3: CASSLNGGGYTF